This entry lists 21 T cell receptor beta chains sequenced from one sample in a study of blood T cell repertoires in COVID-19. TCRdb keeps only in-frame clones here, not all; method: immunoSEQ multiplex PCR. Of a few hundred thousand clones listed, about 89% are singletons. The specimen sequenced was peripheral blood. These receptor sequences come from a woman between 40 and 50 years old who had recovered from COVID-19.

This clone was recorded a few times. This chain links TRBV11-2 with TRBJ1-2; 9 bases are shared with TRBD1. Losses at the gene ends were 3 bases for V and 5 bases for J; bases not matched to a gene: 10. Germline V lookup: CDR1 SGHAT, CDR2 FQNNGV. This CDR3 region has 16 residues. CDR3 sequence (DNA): TGTGCCAGCAGCTTGAACCCGGGACAGGGTCGGTATGGCTACACCTTC. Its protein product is CASSLNPGQGRYGYTF.

The CDR3 loop is CASSLGQATEAFF. CDR3 nucleotides: TGTGCCAGCAGCTTAGGCCAGGCGACTGAAGCTTTCTTT. The V and J genes are TRBV13 and TRBJ1-1; no clear D gene. Trimming cost V 0 bases and J 5 bases, with 7 bases left between them. Germline CDR1 reads PRHDT; CDR2 reads FYEKMQ (reference sequence). This CDR3 contains 13 residues.

CDR3 sequence: CATSDGSAGEGDTQYF. The CDR3 DNA follows: TGTGCCACCAGTGATGGATCAGCGGGAGAGGGTGATACGCAGTATTTT. This chain connects TRBV24-1 to TRBJ2-3; 8 nucleotides line up with TRBD2. V trimming: 3 bases; J trimming: 6 bases; junction bases outside the gene matches: 10. Germline CDR1 reads KGHDR; CDR2 reads SFDVKD. The CDR3 loop spans 16 amino acids.

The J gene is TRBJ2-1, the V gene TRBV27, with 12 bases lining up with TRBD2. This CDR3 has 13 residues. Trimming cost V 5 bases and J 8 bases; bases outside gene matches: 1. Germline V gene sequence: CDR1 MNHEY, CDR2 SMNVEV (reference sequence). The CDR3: CASSRLAGDEQFF. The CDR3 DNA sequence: TGTGCCAGCAGTAGACTAGCGGGAGATGAGCAGTTCTTC.

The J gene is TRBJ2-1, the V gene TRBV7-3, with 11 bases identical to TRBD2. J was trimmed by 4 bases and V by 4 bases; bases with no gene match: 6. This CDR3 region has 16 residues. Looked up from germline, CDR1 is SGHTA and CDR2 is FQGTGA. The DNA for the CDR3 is TGTGCCAGCAGCTCTGGGACTAGCGGTAAATACAATGAGCAGTTCTTC. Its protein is CASSSGTSGKYNEQFF.

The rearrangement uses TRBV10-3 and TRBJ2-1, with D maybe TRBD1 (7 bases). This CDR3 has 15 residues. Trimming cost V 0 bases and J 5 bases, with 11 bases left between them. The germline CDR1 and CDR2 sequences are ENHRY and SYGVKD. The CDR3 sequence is CAISESEGANNEQFF. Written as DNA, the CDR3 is TGTGCCATCAGTGAGTCGGAGGGGGCGAACAATGAGCAGTTCTTC.

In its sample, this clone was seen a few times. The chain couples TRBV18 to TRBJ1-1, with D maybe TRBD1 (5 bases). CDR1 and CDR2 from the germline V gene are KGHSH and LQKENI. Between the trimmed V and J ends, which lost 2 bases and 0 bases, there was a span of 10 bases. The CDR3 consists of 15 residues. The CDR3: CASSPLGQLNTEAFF. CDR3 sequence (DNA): TGTGCCAGCTCACCATTGGGGCAGCTGAACACTGAAGCTTTCTTT.

The CDR3 loop reads CASSLLGWASETDTQYF. The CDR3 DNA is TGTGCCAGCAGTTTATTAGGCTGGGCTAGCGAGACAGATACGCAGTATTTT. This sequence joins TRBV27 and TRBJ2-3; possibly TRBD2 for D (6 bases). Germline V gives CDR1 MNHEY, CDR2 SMNVEV (reference sequence). The germline V and J ends were trimmed by 1 base and 3 bases, with 17 bases remaining between them. The CDR3 is 17 residues long.

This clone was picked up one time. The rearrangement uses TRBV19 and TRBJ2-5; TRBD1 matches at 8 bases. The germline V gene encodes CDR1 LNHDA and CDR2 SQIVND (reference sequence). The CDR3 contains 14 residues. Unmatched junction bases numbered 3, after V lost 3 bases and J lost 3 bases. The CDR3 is CASSIGTGKETQYF. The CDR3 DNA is TGTGCCAGTAGTATTGGGACAGGCAAAGAGACCCAGTACTTC.

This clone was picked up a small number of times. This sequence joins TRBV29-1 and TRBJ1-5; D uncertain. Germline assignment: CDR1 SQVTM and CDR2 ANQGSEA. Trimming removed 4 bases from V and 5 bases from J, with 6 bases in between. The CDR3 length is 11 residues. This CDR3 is CSVVSDQPQHF. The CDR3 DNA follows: TGCAGCGTTGTGTCTGATCAGCCCCAGCATTTT. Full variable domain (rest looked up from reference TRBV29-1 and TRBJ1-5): SAVISQKPSRDICQRGTSLTIQCQVDSQVTMMFWYRQQPGQSLTLIATANQGSEATYESGFVIDKFPISRPNLTFSTLTVSNMSPEDSSIYLCSVVSDQPQHFGDGTRLSIL.

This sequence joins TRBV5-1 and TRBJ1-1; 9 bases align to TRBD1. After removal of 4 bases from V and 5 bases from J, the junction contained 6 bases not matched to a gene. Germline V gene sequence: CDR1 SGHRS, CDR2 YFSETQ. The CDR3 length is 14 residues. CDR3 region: CASSPDRGGTEAFF. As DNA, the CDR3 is TGCGCCAGCAGCCCCGACAGGGGGGGGACTGAAGCTTTCTTT.

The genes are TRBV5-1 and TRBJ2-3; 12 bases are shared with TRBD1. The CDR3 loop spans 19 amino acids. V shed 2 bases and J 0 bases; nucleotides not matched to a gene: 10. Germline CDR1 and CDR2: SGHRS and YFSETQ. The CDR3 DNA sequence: TGCGCCAGCAGCTTTCCCCGGGACAGGGGGCGCGTCAGCACAGATACGCAGTATTTT. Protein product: CASSFPRDRGRVSTDTQYF.

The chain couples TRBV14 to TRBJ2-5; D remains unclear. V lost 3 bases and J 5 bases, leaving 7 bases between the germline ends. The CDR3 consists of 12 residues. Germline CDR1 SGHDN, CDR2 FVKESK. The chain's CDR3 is CASSHVRETQYF. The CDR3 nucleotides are TGTGCCAGCAGCCATGTGCGGGAGACCCAGTACTTC.

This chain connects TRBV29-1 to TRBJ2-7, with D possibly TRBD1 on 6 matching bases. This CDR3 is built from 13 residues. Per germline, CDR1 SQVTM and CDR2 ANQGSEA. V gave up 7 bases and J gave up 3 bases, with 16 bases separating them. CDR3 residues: CSAFGTIGYEQYF. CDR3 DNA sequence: TGCAGCGCATTCGGGACAATCGGCTACGAGCAGTACTTC.

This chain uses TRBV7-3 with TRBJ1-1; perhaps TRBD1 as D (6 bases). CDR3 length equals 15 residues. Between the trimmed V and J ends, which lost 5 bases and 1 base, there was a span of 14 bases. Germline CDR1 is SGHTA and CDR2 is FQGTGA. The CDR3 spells CASSPTGPRNTEAFF. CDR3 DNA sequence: TGTGCCAGCAGCCCGACAGGACCTCGGAACACTGAAGCTTTCTTT.

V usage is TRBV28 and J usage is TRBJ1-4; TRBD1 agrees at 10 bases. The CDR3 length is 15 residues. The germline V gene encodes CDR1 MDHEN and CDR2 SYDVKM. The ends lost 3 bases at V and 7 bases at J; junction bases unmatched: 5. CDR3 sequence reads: CASSLDRDRGEKLFF. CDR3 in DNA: TGTGCCAGCAGTTTGGATCGGGACAGGGGTGAAAAACTGTTTTTT. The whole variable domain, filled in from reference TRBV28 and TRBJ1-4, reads DVKVTQSSRYLVKRTGEKVFLECVQDMDHENMFWYRQDPGLGLRLIYFSYDVKMKEKGDIPEGYSVSREKKERFSLILESASTNQTSMYLCASSLDRDRGEKLFFGSGTQLSVL.

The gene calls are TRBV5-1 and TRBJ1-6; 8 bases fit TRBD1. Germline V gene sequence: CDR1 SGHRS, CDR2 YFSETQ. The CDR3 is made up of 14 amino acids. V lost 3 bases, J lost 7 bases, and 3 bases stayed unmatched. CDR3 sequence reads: CASSWTGKNSPLHF. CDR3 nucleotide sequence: TGCGCCAGCAGCTGGACAGGGAAGAATTCACCCCTCCACTTT.

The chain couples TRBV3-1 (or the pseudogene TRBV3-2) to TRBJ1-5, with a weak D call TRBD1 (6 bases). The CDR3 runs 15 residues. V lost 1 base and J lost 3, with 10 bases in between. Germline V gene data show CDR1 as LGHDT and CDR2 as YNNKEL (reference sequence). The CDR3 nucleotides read TGTGCCAGCAGCCAAGGACAGGTCCCCAATCAGCCCCAGCATTTT. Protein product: CASSQGQVPNQPQHF.

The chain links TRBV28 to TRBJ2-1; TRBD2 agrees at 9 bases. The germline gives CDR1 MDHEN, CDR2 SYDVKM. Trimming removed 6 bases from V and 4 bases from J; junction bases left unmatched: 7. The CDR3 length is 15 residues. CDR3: CASSPPAGGYNEQFF. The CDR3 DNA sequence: TGTGCCAGCAGCCCTCCGGCGGGAGGGTACAATGAGCAGTTCTTC.

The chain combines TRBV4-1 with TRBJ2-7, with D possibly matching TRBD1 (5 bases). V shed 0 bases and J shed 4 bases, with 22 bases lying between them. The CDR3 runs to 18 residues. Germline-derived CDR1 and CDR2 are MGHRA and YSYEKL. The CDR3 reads CASSQEGQGRVTLYEQYF. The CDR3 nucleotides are TGCGCCAGCAGCCAAGAGGGGCAGGGAAGGGTTACATTGTACGAGCAGTACTTC.

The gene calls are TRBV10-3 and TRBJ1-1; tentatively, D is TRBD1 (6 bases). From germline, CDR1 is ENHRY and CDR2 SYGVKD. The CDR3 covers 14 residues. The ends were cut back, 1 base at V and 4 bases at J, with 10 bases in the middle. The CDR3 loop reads CAISEYRDGTEAFF. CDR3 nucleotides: TGTGCCATCAGTGAGTACAGGGATGGCACTGAAGCTTTCTTT.